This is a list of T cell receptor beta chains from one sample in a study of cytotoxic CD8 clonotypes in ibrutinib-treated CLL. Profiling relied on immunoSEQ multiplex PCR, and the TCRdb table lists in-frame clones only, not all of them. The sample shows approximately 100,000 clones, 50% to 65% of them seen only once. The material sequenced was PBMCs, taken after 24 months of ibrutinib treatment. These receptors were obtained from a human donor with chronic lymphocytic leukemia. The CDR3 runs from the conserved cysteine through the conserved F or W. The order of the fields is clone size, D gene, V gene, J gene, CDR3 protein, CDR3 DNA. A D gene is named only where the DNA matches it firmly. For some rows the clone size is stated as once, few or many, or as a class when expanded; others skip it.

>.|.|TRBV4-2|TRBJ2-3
CASSQDRTGGADTQYF
TGTGCCAGCAGCCAAGATAGGACCGGGGGAGCAGATACGCAGTATTTT
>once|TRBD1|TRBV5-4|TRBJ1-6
CASSAPGQGINSPLHF
TGTGCCAGCAGCGCCCCGGGACAGGGAATCAATTCACCCCTCCACTTT
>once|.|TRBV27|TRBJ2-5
CASSLLANSPQETQYF
TGTGCCAGCAGTTTACTGGCTAACTCACCCCAAGAGACCCAGTACTTC
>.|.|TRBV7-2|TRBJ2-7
CASSSGTTPLEQYF
TGTGCCAGCAGCTCCGGGACAACACCCCTTGAGCAGTACTTC
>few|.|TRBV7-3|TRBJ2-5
CASSPGGRVETQYF
TGTGCCAGCAGCCCCGGGGGGCGGGTAGAGACCCAGTACTTC
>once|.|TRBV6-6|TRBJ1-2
CASSYGQGNYGYTF
TGTGCCAGCAGTTACGGGCAGGGGAACTATGGCTACACCTTC
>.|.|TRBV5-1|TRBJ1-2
CASSMGVEGYGYTF
TGCGCCAGCAGCATGGGAGTAGAGGGCTATGGCTACACCTTC
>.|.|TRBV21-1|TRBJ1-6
CASSSGESNSPLHF
TGTGCCAGCAGTTCAGGGGAATCTAATTCACCCCTCCACTTT
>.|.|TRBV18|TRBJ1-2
CASSPPSLNYGYTF
TGTGCCAGCTCACCCCCCTCGCTGAACTATGGCTACACCTTC
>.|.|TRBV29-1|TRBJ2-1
CSVYPGPYNEQFF
TGCAGCGTTTATCCCGGGCCCTACAATGAGCAGTTCTTC
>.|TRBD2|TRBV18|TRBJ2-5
CASSLGLAGGTEQETQYF
TGTGCCAGCTCACTGGGACTAGCGGGGGGCACCGAACAAGAGACCCAGTACTTC
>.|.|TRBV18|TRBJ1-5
CASSGDQSNQPQHF
TGTGCCAGCTCAGGGGACCAGAGCAATCAGCCCCAGCATTTT
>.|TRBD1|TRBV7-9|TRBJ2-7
CASSLGGQGRYEQYF
TGTGCCAGCAGCTTAGGGGGACAGGGAAGGTACGAGCAGTACTTC
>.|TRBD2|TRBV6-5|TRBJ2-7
CASSYAAGGSYEQYF
TGTGCCAGCAGTTACGCCGCGGGGGGCTCCTACGAGCAGTACTTC
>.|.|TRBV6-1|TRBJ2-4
CASSGKVGRTNQYF
TGTGCCAGCAGTGGGAAGGTGGGGAGAACAAATCAGTACTTC
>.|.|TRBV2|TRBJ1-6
CAGGKGGVNNSPLHF
TGTGCCGGTGGGAAGGGAGGGGTTAATAATTCACCCCTCCACTTT
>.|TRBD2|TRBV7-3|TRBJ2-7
CASSPISGGEQYF
TGTGCCAGCAGCCCGATCAGCGGGGGTGAGCAGTACTTC
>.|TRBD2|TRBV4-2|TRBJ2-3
CASSQEPSGGANTQYF
TGTGCCAGCAGCCAAGAGCCTAGCGGGGGGGCAAATACGCAGTATTTT
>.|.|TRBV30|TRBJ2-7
CAWGVGTDSYEQYF
TGTGCCTGGGGGGTTGGGACCGATTCCTACGAGCAGTACTTC
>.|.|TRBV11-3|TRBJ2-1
CASSVTDAGEQFF
TGTGCCAGCAGCGTGACAGATGCGGGCGAGCAGTTCTTC
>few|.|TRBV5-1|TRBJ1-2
CASSVTGSNNYGYTF
TGCGCCAGCAGCGTCACAGGGTCCAATAACTATGGCTACACCTTC
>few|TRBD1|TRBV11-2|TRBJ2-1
CASSMTGANEQFF
TGTGCCAGCAGCATGACAGGGGCGAATGAGCAGTTCTTC
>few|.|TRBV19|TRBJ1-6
CASSMTRVLHSPLHF
TGTGCCAGTAGTATGACCCGGGTCCTACATTCACCCCTCCACTTT
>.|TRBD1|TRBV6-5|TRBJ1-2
CASSYSLGQGRGYTF
TGTGCCAGCAGTTACTCACTGGGACAGGGACGTGGCTACACCTTC
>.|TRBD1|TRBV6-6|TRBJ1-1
CASSQGVYTEAFF
TGTGCCAGCAGCCAGGGGGTTTACACTGAAGCTTTCTTT
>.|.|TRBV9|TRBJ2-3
CASSVGSSRTTDTQYF
TGTGCCAGCAGCGTAGGGAGCAGTCGGACCACAGATACGCAGTATTTT
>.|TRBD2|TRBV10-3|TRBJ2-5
CAIWGGLARETQYF
TGTGCCATCTGGGGGGGACTAGCGCGGGAGACCCAGTACTTC
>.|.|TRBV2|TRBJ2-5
CASMRTTKETQYF
TGTGCCAGCATGCGGACTACTAAAGAGACCCAGTACTTC
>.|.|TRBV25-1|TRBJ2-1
CASSEATGHNEQFF
TGTGCCAGCAGTGAAGCAACAGGGCACAATGAGCAGTTCTTC
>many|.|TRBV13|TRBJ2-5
CASSLTGLQVGETQYF
TGTGCCAGCAGCTTAACCGGACTTCAAGTTGGAGAGACCCAGTACTTC
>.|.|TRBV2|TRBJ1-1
CASVRQANTEAFF
TGTGCCAGCGTTAGACAGGCGAACACTGAAGCTTTCTTT
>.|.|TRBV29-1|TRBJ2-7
CSVGGHLPYEQYF
TGCAGCGTGGGTGGACACCTACCCTACGAGCAGTACTTC
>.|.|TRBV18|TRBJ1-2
CASSPGGYYGYTF
TGTGCCAGCTCACCTGGGGGGTACTATGGCTACACCTTC
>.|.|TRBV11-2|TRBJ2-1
CASSQDTYEQFF
TGTGCCAGCAGCCAAGACACCTATGAGCAGTTCTTC
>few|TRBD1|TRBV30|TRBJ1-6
CAWTHGTGLRSPLHF
TGTGCCTGGACACACGGGACAGGGCTAAGGTCACCCCTCCACTTT
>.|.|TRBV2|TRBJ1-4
CASSEAAEKLFF
TGTGCCAGCAGTGAAGCCGCAGAAAAACTGTTTTTT
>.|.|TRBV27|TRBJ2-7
CASSFRDGSSYEQYF
TGTGCCAGCAGTTTCCGGGACGGTAGCTCCTACGAGCAGTACTTC
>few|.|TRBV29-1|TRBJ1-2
CSVEGVNGYTF
TGTAGCGTTGAAGGAGTTAATGGCTACACCTTC
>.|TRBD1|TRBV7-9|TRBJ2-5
CASRGQVKETQYF
TGTGCCAGCAGGGGACAGGTAAAAGAGACCCAGTACTTC
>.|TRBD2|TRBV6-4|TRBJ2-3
CASSQAGGSTDTQYF
TGTGCCAGTTCTCAAGCGGGGGGTTCCACAGATACGCAGTATTTT
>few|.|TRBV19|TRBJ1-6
CASSIGNLNSPLHF
TGTGCCAGTAGTATAGGGAACCTTAATTCACCCCTCCACTTT
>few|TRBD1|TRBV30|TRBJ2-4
CAWGVGQGSGIQYF
TGTGCCTGGGGGGTTGGACAGGGGAGCGGCATTCAGTACTTC
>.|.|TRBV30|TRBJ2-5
CAWTRGRVYQETQYF
TGTGCCTGGACGCGTGGGCGAGTTTACCAAGAGACCCAGTACTTC
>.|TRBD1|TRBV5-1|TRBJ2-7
CASSSRDSSYEQYF
TGCGCCAGCAGTTCCCGGGACAGCTCCTACGAGCAGTACTTC
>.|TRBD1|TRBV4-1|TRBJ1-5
CASSQGQGGQPQHF
TGCGCCAGCAGCCAAGGACAGGGAGGTCAGCCCCAGCATTTT
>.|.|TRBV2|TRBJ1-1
CASNQGLNTEAFF
TGTGCCAGCAATCAGGGATTGAACACTGAAGCTTTCTTT
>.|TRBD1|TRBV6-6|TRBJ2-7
CASSWSGGRYEQYF
TGTGCCAGCAGTTGGTCAGGGGGCCGCTACGAGCAGTACTTC
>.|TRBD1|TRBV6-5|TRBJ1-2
CASSSGTGDRGYTF
TGTGCCAGCAGTTCCGGGACAGGTGATCGCGGCTACACCTTC
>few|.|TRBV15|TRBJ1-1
CATSRSGTMNTEAFF
TGTGCCACCAGCAGATCCGGGACAATGAACACTGAAGCTTTCTTT
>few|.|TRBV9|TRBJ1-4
CASTGVANEKLFF
TGTGCCAGCACAGGGGTGGCTAATGAAAAACTGTTTTTT